A single sample gave rise to the 6 T cell receptor beta chains below, sequenced in a study of T cell changes during pregnancy in multiple sclerosis (dated by TCRdb to about 2019). Libraries were prepared through the immunoSEQ multiplex PCR assay. TCRdb provides this immuneACCESS table in a form limited to in-frame rearrangements. Some clones are lacking; in checked studies, under half of them reflect an unresolved V gene, and why the rest are absent is not known. Counted in this sample were 58,000 or so clones; about 88% of them appeared once. The ten largest account for approximately 0.4% of the sample. The specimen comprised CD4+ T cells from peripheral blood mononuclear cells, sampled in the third trimester of pregnancy. These receptors all stem from a female donor with multiple sclerosis, enrolled in a pregnancy study.

The V gene is TRBV18, the J gene TRBJ2-2; D may be TRBD2 (5 bases). CDR1 is KGHSH and CDR2 is LQKENI in the germline V gene. The CDR3 runs 13 residues. Trimming pared 3 bases from V and 6 bases from J, leaving 8 bases between. The CDR3 nucleotides are TGTGCCAGCTCACCCGACTACGCCGGGGAGCTGTTTTTT. It is translated as CASSPDYAGELFF.

J is TRBJ2-1 and V is TRBV6-5, with 13 bases aligning to TRBD2. V lost 1 base and J lost 9; bases outside the gene matches: 3. The V gene's germline CDR1 is MNHEY and CDR2 SVGAGI. The CDR3 sequence is 15 residues long. The CDR3 reads CASSYWGLAGTEQFF. CDR3 sequence (DNA): TGTGCCAGCAGTTACTGGGGACTAGCGGGAACTGAGCAGTTCTTC.

The chain has TRBV30 and TRBJ2-2; tentative D call: TRBD1 (6 bases). The V gene's germline CDR1 is GTSNPN and CDR2 SVGIG (reference sequence). V gave up 3 bases and J gave up 2 bases, with 16 bases separating them. The CDR3 is made up of 16 amino acids. As DNA, the CDR3 is TGTGCCTGGAGGGGTGGTACAGGGAAAAACACCGGGGAGCTGTTTTTT. Protein sequence: CAWRGGTGKNTGELFF.

CDR3 sequence (DNA): TGTGCCAGCTCACCAGATACAATTGGGACCCAGTACTTC. Protein sequence: CASSPDTIGTQYF. The chain has TRBV18 and TRBJ2-5; D is undetermined. The CDR3 consists of 13 residues. CDR1 is KGHSH and CDR2 is LQKENI in the germline V gene. V gave up 2 bases and J gave up 7 bases, with 11 bases separating them.

V and J are TRBV5-1 and TRBJ2-5; 10 bases fit TRBD2. With V trimmed by 2 bases and J by 1 base, 5 bases remained unmatched. Per germline, CDR1 SGHRS and CDR2 YFSETQ. The CDR3 spans 16 residues. The CDR3: CASSFLAGVTQETQYF. The CDR3 DNA sequence: TGCGCCAGCAGCTTCCTAGCGGGAGTTACCCAAGAGACCCAGTACTTC.

CDR3 sequence (DNA): TGTGCCTGGAGTTTATCCTACGAGCAGTACTTC. Residues: CAWSLSYEQYF. J is TRBJ2-7 and V is TRBV30; D unresolved. Trimming stripped 2 bases from V and 1 base from J, with 3 bases between. Germline values: CDR1 GTSNPN, CDR2 SVGIG (reference sequence). The CDR3 runs to 11 residues.